This T cell receptor (beta chain) came from a study of blood T cell repertoires in COVID-19. Whole-study context: Samples representing acute and convalescent COVID-19 were sourced from the United States, Italy and Spain.

Germline-derived CDR1 and CDR2 are SGHRS and YFSETQ. There are 16 residues in the CDR3. V shed 0 bases, J shed 2 bases, and the junction held 5 bases outside the gene matches. In terms of age and location, participants ranged from roughly 18 to 90 years and lived in approximately 24 US areas. Here immunoSEQ multiplex PCR was the method, and the copy in TCRdb shows in-frame clones only, minus some. The sample contains about 400,000 clones, roughly 90% of which appear only once. Sequencing was carried out using PBMCs or T cells enriched from blood (not recorded which). This receptor was taken from a woman aged 40 to 50 with acute COVID-19. The chain couples TRBV5-1 to TRBJ2-1, with 7 bases matching TRBD2. The chain's CDR3 is CASSLDPSGAYNEQFF. CDR3 sequence (DNA): TGCGCCAGCAGCTTGGATCCCAGCGGGGCCTACAATGAGCAGTTCTTC.